These T cell receptor beta chains were read from a single sample in a study of T cell repertoires in cytomegalovirus infection. Each CDR3 protein is one row after TCRdb ran MiXCR on the reads. The sample has 550,000 to 850,000 distinct CDR3 sequences; roughly 30% are singletons. For these receptors, no antigen is known. The sample was cultured PBMCs, taken from culture after CMV antigen stimulation. These receptors all come from a human donor in good health (CMV status not recorded). Some clones in this sample may be carry-over from other donors' samples. The CDR3 runs from the conserved cysteine through the conserved F or W. D genes are given only for firm matches. Rows give clone size only sometimes, using once, few, many, or a class for an expanded clone.

clone_size j_call v_call d_call cdr3_aa cdr3_nt
few TRBJ2-7 TRBV5-6 - CASSLKLPVYEQYF TGTGCCAGCAGCTTGAAACTACCCGTCTACGAGCAGTACTTC
few TRBJ2-7 TRBV7-2 TRBD2 CASSSTSAGEQYF TGTGCCAGCAGCTCAACTAGCGCGGGCGAGCAGTACTTC
many TRBJ2-3 TRBV7-2 TRBD2 CASSPGVLAATDTQYF TGTGCCAGCAGCCCCGGGGTACTAGCGGCCACAGATACGCAGTATTTT
- TRBJ2-3 TRBV20-1 TRBD1 CSAQSRDRASDTQYF TGCAGTGCTCAAAGCCGGGACAGGGCTTCAGATACGCAGTATTTT
- TRBJ1-1 TRBV7-8 TRBD1 CASSLADRGTEDTEAFF TGTGCCAGCAGCTTAGCGGACAGGGGGACGGAGGACACTGAAGCTTTCTTT
few TRBJ2-7 TRBV20-1 TRBD2 CSARDATSGTQKAYEQYF TGCAGTGCTAGAGATGCGACTAGCGGGACTCAGAAGGCCTACGAGCAGTACTTC
few TRBJ2-7 TRBV28 - CASSFAPYEQYF TGTGCCAGCAGTTTTGCCCCCTACGAGCAGTACTTC
- TRBJ2-1 TRBV6-2/TRBV6-3 - CASSYGRGPGEQFF TGTGCCAGCAGTTACGGGCGGGGGCCCGGTGAGCAGTTCTTC
few TRBJ2-1 TRBV12-5 TRBD2 CASGLDLRGLAGGRVGNEQFF TGTGCTAGTGGTTTGGACCTTCGGGGACTAGCGGGAGGGCGAGTGGGCAATGAGCAGTTCTTC
few TRBJ2-1 TRBV2 TRBD2 CASSRLAGGPHEQFF TGTGCCAGCAGCCGACTAGCGGGAGGGCCGCATGAGCAGTTCTTC
few TRBJ2-7 TRBV10-3 - CAISETRAGTNFYEQYF TGTGCCATCAGTGAAACTAGAGCCGGGACAAACTTCTACGAGCAGTACTTC
- TRBJ2-6 TRBV4-1 TRBD2 CASSPRSLAGDRSGANVLTF TGCGCCAGCAGCCCAAGATCCCTAGCGGGAGATCGCTCTGGGGCCAACGTCCTGACTTTC
- TRBJ1-5 TRBV24-1 - CATRPPTSNQPQHF TGTGCCACCCGACCCCCCACAAGCAATCAGCCCCAGCATTTT
few TRBJ1-5 TRBV6-1 - CASKGGRDNQPQHF TGTGCCAGCAAGGGAGGCAGGGATAATCAGCCCCAGCATTTT
- TRBJ2-7 TRBV7-9 - CASSLVSDEQYF TGTGCCAGCAGCTTAGTTTCCGACGAGCAGTACTTC
few TRBJ2-3 TRBV7-2 TRBD2 CASSLTSGSSDTQYF TGTGCCAGCAGCCTGACTAGCGGGAGTTCAGATACGCAGTATTTT
few TRBJ2-7 TRBV25-1 - CASGPPRDQAYEQYF TGTGCCAGCGGACCTCCCCGGGACCAAGCCTACGAGCAGTACTTC
- TRBJ1-2 TRBV28 - CASSSDTYGYTF TGTGCCAGCAGTTCGGACACTTATGGCTACACCTTC
few TRBJ2-5 TRBV6-1 - CASSEDVWGETQYF TGTGCCAGCAGTGAAGACGTTTGGGGCGAGACCCAGTACTTC
- TRBJ1-2 TRBV6-1 - CASIRLRGEYGYTF TGTGCCAGCATCCGGCTCAGGGGCGAATATGGCTACACCTTC
- TRBJ2-3 TRBV10-2 - CASSDRVGTDTQYF TGCGCCAGCAGTGACAGGGTTGGCACAGATACGCAGTATTTT
- TRBJ1-1 TRBV19 - CASSIDWLGRWGTEAFF TGTGCCAGTAGTATAGATTGGTTGGGCAGGTGGGGCACTGAAGCTTTCTTT
- TRBJ2-1 TRBV6-1 - CASSEVGNEQFF TGTGCCAGCAGTGAAGTAGGGAATGAGCAGTTCTTC
few TRBJ2-2 TRBV27 TRBD2 CASRLAGGTGELFF TGTGCCAGCAGACTAGCGGGGGGGACTGGGGAGCTGTTTTTT
many TRBJ2-7 TRBV7-2 - CASSFGANYEQYF TGTGCCAGCAGTTTTGGGGCCAATTACGAGCAGTACTTC
- TRBJ2-3 TRBV12-3/TRBV12-4 - CASSAQSWRTDTQYF TGTGCCAGCAGTGCGCAGAGTTGGCGCACAGATACGCAGTATTTT
few TRBJ2-1 TRBV10-3 - CAISDLRGASSYNEQFF TGTGCCATCAGTGACCTCCGGGGTGCTAGCTCCTACAATGAGCAGTTCTTC
once TRBJ2-1 TRBV11-2 - CASSLAPSEAEQFF TGTGCCAGCAGCTTAGCCCCCTCAGAGGCTGAGCAGTTCTTC
- TRBJ1-1 TRBV12-5 - CASGLVVSMNTEAFF TGTGCTAGTGGTTTGGTCGTCAGCATGAACACTGAAGCTTTCTTT
- TRBJ2-3 TRBV7-8 - CASSQNGATQYF TGTGCCAGCAGCCAAAATGGGGCTACGCAGTATTTT
- TRBJ2-5 TRBV20-1 - CSARPRTGIETQYF TGCAGTGCTCGCCCCCGTACAGGGATCGAGACCCAGTACTTC